This T cell receptor beta chain was identified during a study of cytomegalovirus exposure and HLA in healthy donors (dated by TCRdb to the late 2010s). Looking at the study overall: According to a later analysis, the roughly 130 validation repertoires were produced on the same platform as the 680 or so repertoires of the first cohort. The study aimed to test whether signatures of past pathogen exposure could be identified by cataloging public T cell receptors. To predict cytomegalovirus infection status, the study combined high-throughput TCR immunosequencing, statistical association of individual TCRs with disease status, and machine learning. A separate validation cohort of approximately 130 different subjects was used in addition to the 666-subject first cohort. Paper-wide results and their limitations: A later analysis lacked HLA typing for the validation cohort, so it scored co-occurrence in that cohort across all 110 or so repertoires. A later analysis found that TCRs clustered in the first cohort also tended to co-occur in the roughly 120 validation repertoires, with 90% to 95% of cluster scores above 0. The classifier was reported to diagnose cytomegalovirus status with high specificity and sensitivity in both the original and validation cohorts. Three of the identified cytomegalovirus-associated TCR beta chains were confirmed in vitro to be specific for cytomegalovirus antigens. Most TCR sequences were observed very rarely across donors, whereas some public TCRs were present in many individuals. In the study, 150 to 200 TCR beta chains were listed as associated with cytomegalovirus. According to the authors, the approach could potentially be generalized to other disease states and immunological phenotypes.

Separate from the roughly 650-subject first cohort, the validation cohort of 95 to 150 subjects was the group to which the donors belonged. Library method: the immunoSEQ multiplex PCR assay. For the original study's pipeline: A statistical classification framework was built to diagnose cytomegalovirus status from the catalog of TCR beta chain sequences. The source is immuneACCESS, and TCRdb retained only in-frame sequences with V and J called. Part of the clones is not carried over; for the studies checked, unresolved V genes explain less than half of this, and the remainder is unexplained. For V, J and clone size, that table is used; D and trimming come from the DNA. The sample table lists tens of thousands of clones, 75% to 90% of them with a count of one. The ten largest clones capture approximately 1.7% of the sample. From a lookup of the germline V gene, CDR1 and CDR2 are SGHRS and YFSETQ. The junction shows trimming of 0 bases on V and 1 base on J, plus 16 bases between the germline ends. The CDR3 covers 18 residues, taking in both the cysteine and the phenylalanine. This entry keeps only the CDR3 DNA: 54 bases, framed from base 1.

A word on this clone: No antigen is known for it. Per-base qualities were not stored, and no clone one base away is much larger.

This TCR derives from a woman aged 18 to 35 in good health and CMV-seronegative. The sequencing input was PBMCs. The chain is encoded by TRBV5-1 joined to TRBJ2-2; 7 matching bases give a weak D call of TRBD1. The CDR3 protein sequence reads: CASSLAFRGTENTGELFF. The DNA is as follows: TGCGCCAGCAGCTTGGCCTTCCGCGGGACAGAGAACACCGGGGAGCTGTTTTTT.